Listed below are T cell receptor beta chains from one sample, sequenced in a study of CD8 T cells in ankylosing spondylitis. Using its own MiXCR run on the 5' RACE reads, TCRdb lists one record per CDR3 protein. The sample yields 100,000 to 150,000 distinct CDR3 sequences, 9.5% to 12% seen once. Sample: blood, either unsorted or a sorted T cell fraction (not recorded which). These TCRs come from a female donor with ankylosing spondylitis or in good health (not recorded which). Both conserved end residues are part of each CDR3. A D gene is named only where the DNA matches it firmly. Some rows mark clone size as missing; the rest say once, few, many or name a class of expanded clone.

V	size	length	J	D	DNA	CDR3
TRBV30	NA	14	TRBJ1-2	NA	TGTGCCTGGAGTCTCTTAGGCCTCGCGGGGGGCTACACCTTC	CAWSLLGLAGGYTF
TRBV11-2	many	15	TRBJ2-3	NA	TGTGCCAGCAGCTTAGTGGGCAGGGATCGGGATACGCAGTATTTT	CASSLVGRDRDTQYF
TRBV6-5	NA	12	TRBJ1-1	NA	TGTGCCAGCAAGACAGGATGGACTGAAGCTTTCTTT	CASKTGWTEAFF
TRBV12-3/TRBV12-4	many	11	TRBJ1-2	NA	TGTGCCAGCAGCCAAAAAGTCGCTATCGTCTTC	CASSQKVAIVF
TRBV7-9	many	16	TRBJ2-3	TRBD1	TGTGCCAGCAGCTTGACTCCGGGACAGGGTACAGATACGCAGTATTTT	CASSLTPGQGTDTQYF
TRBV6-5	few	14	TRBJ1-5	NA	TGTGCCAGCAGTTACGGGGGGAGGGATCAGCCCCAGCATTTT	CASSYGGRDQPQHF
TRBV5-1	NA	17	TRBJ1-1	TRBD1	TGCGCCAGCAGCTTGTTCGGGACAGGGGGTTTTGACACTGAAGCTTTCTTT	CASSLFGTGGFDTEAFF
TRBV6-6	many	11	TRBJ2-7	NA	TGTGCCAGCAGCTCCGGAGTCGAGCAGTACTTC	CASSSGVEQYF
TRBV28	many	18	TRBJ2-1	NA	TGTGCCAGCAGTTTCCCTCACTGGAAGGGGGATTACTACAATGAGCAGTTCTTC	CASSFPHWKGDYYNEQFF
TRBV7-9	many	15	TRBJ1-1	NA	TGTGCCAGCAGCCCTGGAGGGAGGGGGAACACTGAAGCTTTCTTT	CASSPGGRGNTEAFF
TRBV20-1	NA	13	TRBJ2-7	NA	TGCAGTGCTAATCCGGGACGGGGTGGGGAGCAGTACTTC	CSANPGRGGEQYF
TRBV10-3	many	16	TRBJ2-2	NA	TGTGCCATCAGTGAAAGAGTCAGTTCCAACACCGGGGAGCTGTTTTTT	CAISERVSSNTGELFF
TRBV28	few	16	TRBJ2-1	TRBD1	TGTGCCAGCAGTGGGAACCGGGACAGGGCTTACAATGAGCAGTTCTTC	CASSGNRDRAYNEQFF
TRBV5-1	many	17	TRBJ1-1	TRBD1	TGCGCCAGCAGAAAAGGGCAGGGGGCTCCCCCGAACACTGAAGCTTTCTTT	CASRKGQGAPPNTEAFF
TRBV12-3/TRBV12-4	many	15	TRBJ1-6	NA	TGTGCCAGCAGTTTGGTACAGGGTACTAGGTCACCCCTCCACTTT	CASSLVQGTRSPLHF
TRBV12-3/TRBV12-4	many	13	TRBJ2-7	NA	TGTGCCAGCAGGAGAAGCGGATCCTACGAGCAGTACTTC	CASRRSGSYEQYF
TRBV7-8	many	15	TRBJ2-6	NA	TGTGCCAGCAGCTTACAGGGAGATGGGGCCAACGTCCTGACTTTC	CASSLQGDGANVLTF
TRBV5-1	few	14	TRBJ2-7	TRBD1	TGCGCCAGCAGCCAATCGACAGGGGCCTACGAGCAGTACTTC	CASSQSTGAYEQYF
TRBV7-8	many	16	TRBJ1-2	NA	TGTGCCAGCAGCTCACGCCAAAGGGTAGCTAACTATGGCTACACCTTC	CASSSRQRVANYGYTF
TRBV7-9	many	16	TRBJ2-5	TRBD2	TGTGCCAGCAGCCTTCTTATCGCGGGGGTCCAAGAGACCCAGTACTTC	CASSLLIAGVQETQYF
TRBV24-1	many	16	TRBJ2-1	TRBD2	TGTGCCACCAGTGATTCCCGGACTAGCGGGAGCTATGAGCAGTTCTTC	CATSDSRTSGSYEQFF
TRBV2	NA	14	TRBJ2-1	TRBD2	TGTGCCAGCAGTACGGGGGGGGGTTTTGGTGAGCAGTTCTTC	CASSTGGGFGEQFF
TRBV20-1	many	16	TRBJ1-5	NA	TGCAGTGCCCGAAGAACAGGGTCTAGGAGCAATCAGCCCCAGCATTTT	CSARRTGSRSNQPQHF
TRBV18	many	15	TRBJ1-1	NA	TGTGCCAGCTCACTCGGACAGCCCATGAACACTGAAGCTTTCTTT	CASSLGQPMNTEAFF
TRBV12-3/TRBV12-4	many	16	TRBJ2-1	TRBD2	TGTGCCAGCAGTCCGCTTCTAGCGGAGGGCTACAATGAGCAGTTCTTC	CASSPLLAEGYNEQFF
TRBV6-9	many	16	TRBJ1-5	NA	TGTGCCAGCAGTTATTCGAAAGGGGTCCGCAATCAGCCCCAGCATTTT	CASSYSKGVRNQPQHF
TRBV3-1	once	17	TRBJ2-7	NA	TGTGCCACCAGCCAGGAGGCCGGACCCGGGCTCAGCTACGAGCAGTACTTC	CATSQEAGPGLSYEQYF
TRBV7-2	many	15	TRBJ2-7	NA	TGTGCCAGCAGCTTATCGCCGGAGGTTACCTACGAGCAGTACTTC	CASSLSPEVTYEQYF
TRBV30	few	14	TRBJ1-2	NA	TGTGCCTGGAGCCTTTACGGGGGGACTCATGGCTACACCTTC	CAWSLYGGTHGYTF
TRBV5-1	many	14	TRBJ2-2	NA	TGCGCCAGCACTACGGCTGCGAACACCGGGGAGCTGTTTTTT	CASTTAANTGELFF
TRBV5-4	few	15	TRBJ2-3	TRBD2	TGTGCCAGCAGCGGTCCGTCCCGGCGGGAGGATACGCAGTATTTT	CASSGPSRREDTQYF
TRBV12-3/TRBV12-4	many	15	TRBJ2-5	TRBD2	TGTGCCAGCACCCAGGGACTAGCGGGGGTAGAGACCCAGTACTTC	CASTQGLAGVETQYF